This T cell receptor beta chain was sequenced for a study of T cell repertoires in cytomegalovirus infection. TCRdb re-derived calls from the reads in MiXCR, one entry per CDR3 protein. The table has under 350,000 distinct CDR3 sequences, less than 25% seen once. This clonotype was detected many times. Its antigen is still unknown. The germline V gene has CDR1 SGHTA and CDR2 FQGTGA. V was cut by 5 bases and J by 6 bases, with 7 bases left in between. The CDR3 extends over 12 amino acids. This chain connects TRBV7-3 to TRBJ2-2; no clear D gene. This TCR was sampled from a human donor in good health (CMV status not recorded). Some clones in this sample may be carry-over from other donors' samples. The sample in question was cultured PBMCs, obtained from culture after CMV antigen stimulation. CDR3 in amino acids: CASSLSAGELFF. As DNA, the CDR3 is TGTGCCAGCAGCCTCAGCGCCGGGGAGCTGTTTTTT.